This TCR beta chain was captured by sequencing in a study of T-cell memory formation after mild COVID-19. Study findings and constraints: Cross-reactive memory appears to have joined, as suggested by some responding clones showing up in pre-infection memory. Clones that contracted clustered mainly in CM and EM if CD4+ and in EMRA if CD8+.

The CDR3 consists of 14 residues. The germline V gene has CDR1 LGHNA and CDR2 YNFKEQ. Between the trimmed V and J ends, which lost 3 bases and 3 bases, there was a span of 12 bases. This clonotype was picked up a small number of times. Its specificity is not known. With constant-segment primers, 5'RACE yielded cDNA libraries of TCR alpha and TCR beta that carried sample barcodes and UMIs. Using its own MiXCR run on the 5' RACE reads, TCRdb lists one record per CDR3 protein. The table includes about 340,000 distinct CDR3 sequences, around 20% detected once. The chain uses TRBV4-2 and TRBJ2-7; a possible D gene is TRBD1 (6 bases). Sequencing was done on a sample of PBMCs or a T cell subset sorted from them (not recorded which). The receptor was derived from a man younger than 35 who had mild COVID-19 (a few samples of this study predate the infection). Cell type and time point are not known. This CDR3 is CASSQYGGIYEQYF. CDR3 DNA sequence: TGTGCCAGCAGCCAGTATGGGGGCATCTACGAGCAGTACTTC.